These T cell receptor beta chains were read from a single sample in a study of Graves' ophthalmopathy and Graves' hyperthyroidism. TCRdb ran MiXCR on the multiplex PCR reads and lists one entry per CDR3 protein. The sample shows around 600,000 distinct CDR3 sequences, roughly two fifths of them seen only once. The sequenced material came from peripheral blood. These receptors all stem from an adult man with Graves' ophthalmopathy. The CDR3 runs from the conserved cysteine through the conserved F or W. Fields, in order: V gene, J gene, clone size, D gene, CDR3 protein, CDR3 DNA. The D gene is left open where the match is weak. Rows give clone size only sometimes, using once, few, many, or a class for an expanded clone.

>TRBV19|TRBJ1-5|many|.
CASSNMGGNQPQHF
TGTGCCAGTAGTAATATGGGGGGAAATCAGCCCCAGCATTTT
>TRBV30|TRBJ2-5|.|TRBD2
CAWAGLDTQYF
TGTGCCTGGGCGGGACTAGACACCCAGTACTTC
>TRBV5-1|TRBJ2-6|many|.
CASSLQGIGANVLTF
TGCGCCAGCAGCTTGCAGGGGATTGGGGCCAACGTCCTGACTTTC
>TRBV7-9|TRBJ2-7|many|.
CASSLRGAVRDEQYF
TGTGCCAGCAGCTTACGGGGGGCTGTCAGGGACGAGCAGTACTTC
>TRBV19|TRBJ1-1|many|TRBD1
CASGAWTGKAEAFF
TGTGCCAGCGGGGCCTGGACAGGAAAGGCTGAAGCTTTCTTT
>TRBV10-3|TRBJ2-5|.|TRBD2
CAIRRGLAGRETQYF
TGTGCCATCAGGAGGGGACTAGCGGGGCGAGAGACCCAGTACTTC
>TRBV7-9|TRBJ1-6|.|TRBD1
CASSSPGTGRSPLHF
TGTGCCAGCAGCTCGCCCGGGACAGGGAGATCACCCCTCCACTTT
>TRBV25-1|TRBJ1-1|.|.
CATSGTEAFF
TGTGCCACCTCCGGGACTGAAGCTTTCTTT
>TRBV9|TRBJ2-7|.|.
CASSPFLGDEQYF
TGTGCCAGCAGCCCATTTCTGGGGGACGAGCAGTACTTC
>TRBV10-3|TRBJ2-7|many|TRBD2
CAIRGTSGGTYEQYF
TGTGCCATCAGGGGGACTAGCGGGGGGACCTACGAGCAGTACTTC
>TRBV9|TRBJ2-7|few|TRBD2
CVSSPRTSGSTEQYF
TGTGTCAGCAGCCCAAGGACTAGCGGGAGTACCGAGCAGTACTTC
>TRBV19|TRBJ1-5|many|.
CASMARGSLSNQPQHF
TGTGCCAGTATGGCCCGGGGGTCTTTAAGCAATCAGCCCCAGCATTTT
>TRBV30|TRBJ2-7|few|TRBD1
CAWSDGTARYF
TGTGCCTGGAGCGACGGGACAGCTCGGTACTTC
>TRBV5-6|TRBJ1-1|many|.
CASSLGHEKAFF
TGTGCCAGCAGCCTGGGACACGAGAAAGCTTTCTTT
>TRBV27|TRBJ1-6|many|.
CASSPDKGGSPLHF
TGTGCCAGCAGTCCGGACAAGGGTGGTTCACCCCTCCACTTT
>TRBV19|TRBJ2-7|.|TRBD2
CASSTQSSGYEQYF
TGTGCCAGTAGTACCCAATCTAGCGGCTACGAGCAGTACTTC
>TRBV7-2|TRBJ1-5|few|.
CASRRGPEGGNQPQHF
TGTGCCAGCAGGAGAGGCCCGGAAGGGGGCAATCAGCCCCAGCATTTT
>TRBV15|TRBJ1-5|.|TRBD1
CATSRDSRTGSNQPQHF
TGTGCCACCAGCAGAGATAGTAGGACAGGAAGCAATCAGCCCCAGCATTTT
>TRBV2|TRBJ1-6|.|TRBD1
CASTTGENSPLHF
TGTGCCAGCACTACAGGGGAAAATTCACCCCTCCACTTT
>TRBV5-4|TRBJ1-1|.|.
CAKGSGGVTEAFF
TGTGCCAAAGGGAGCGGAGGTGTAACTGAAGCTTTCTTT
>TRBV29-1|TRBJ2-5|many|TRBD2
CSVDILAGTGETQYF
TGCAGCGTTGATATACTAGCGGGAACGGGAGAGACCCAGTACTTC
>TRBV5-5|TRBJ1-5|.|.
CASSQWDWHQPQHF
TGTGCCAGCAGCCAATGGGACTGGCATCAGCCCCAGCATTTT
>TRBV20-1|TRBJ2-5|.|TRBD2
CSAGELGLAGGSQETQYF
TGCAGTGCTGGAGAATTGGGACTAGCGGGAGGGTCTCAAGAGACCCAGTACTTC
>TRBV10-3|TRBJ1-3|many|.
CAITSSGNTIYF
TGTGCCATCACAAGCTCTGGAAACACCATATATTTT
>TRBV10-3|TRBJ1-5|.|.
CAISRTDSNQPQHF
TGTGCCATCAGCCGCACGGATAGCAATCAGCCCCAGCATTTT
>TRBV19|TRBJ2-5|.|TRBD1
CASRPRQGGEYQETQYF
TGTGCCAGTAGACCTAGACAGGGGGGGGAGTACCAAGAGACCCAGTACTTC
>TRBV10-3|TRBJ1-5|few|TRBD1
CASRTGNIQPQHF
TGTGCCAGCAGGACAGGGAATATCCAGCCCCAGCATTTT
>TRBV9|TRBJ2-5|.|.
CASSVYGNQETQYF
TGTGCCAGCAGCGTTTACGGGAACCAAGAGACCCAGTACTTC
>TRBV7-8|TRBJ2-5|.|.
CASSQIQGQETQYF
TGTGCCAGCAGCCAAATACAGGGCCAAGAGACCCAGTACTTC
>TRBV2|TRBJ1-3|many|TRBD1
CASSGQGMNTIYF
TGTGCCAGCAGCGGACAGGGCATGAACACCATATATTTT
>TRBV10-3|TRBJ1-1|once|.
CAISESPGATEAFF
TGTGCCATCAGTGAGTCCCCAGGGGCGACTGAAGCTTTCTTT
>TRBV7-9|TRBJ1-3|.|.
CASSLDTGTANTIYF
TGTGCTAGCAGCTTAGACACAGGAACTGCAAACACCATATATTTT
>TRBV7-9|TRBJ2-6|many|.
CASSPPVGANVLTF
TGTGCCAGCAGCCCCCCGGTCGGGGCCAACGTCCTGACTTTC
>TRBV6-6|TRBJ1-4|many|TRBD1
CASRLTGTEEKLFF
TGTGCCAGCAGACTGACAGGGACGGAGGAAAAACTGTTTTTT
>TRBV7-9|TRBJ2-3|few|.
CASSLWGARVTDTQYF
TGTGCCAGCAGCTTATGGGGGGCGCGTGTCACAGATACGCAGTATTTT
>TRBV20-1|TRBJ2-2|.|.
CSARLTGDTGELFF
TGCAGTGCTAGACTGACGGGGGACACCGGGGAGCTGTTTTTT
>TRBV12-3/TRBV12-4|TRBJ1-1|many|TRBD1
CASSARQGHPAFF
TGTGCCAGCAGTGCCCGACAGGGTCATCCCGCTTTCTTT
>TRBV7-3|TRBJ2-7|.|.
CASSPTEGSGYSEQYF
TGTGCCAGCAGCCCCACCGAGGGGAGCGGTTATTCCGAGCAGTACTTC
>TRBV25-1|TRBJ2-7|once|TRBD1
CAWSVGTGGSEQYF
TGTGCCTGGAGTGTCGGGACAGGGGGTTCCGAGCAGTACTTC
>TRBV6-2/TRBV6-3|TRBJ1-2|.|.
CASSHGLRGYTF
TGTGCCAGCAGCCACGGCCTCCGCGGCTACACCTTC
>TRBV6-5|TRBJ1-6|.|.
CASNGQNNSPLHF
TGTGCCAGCAACGGACAAAATAATTCACCCCTCCACTTT
>TRBV10-3|TRBJ2-5|.|TRBD1
CAISVGGQVETQYF
TGTGCCATCAGTGTCGGCGGACAGGTAGAGACCCAGTACTTC